This T cell receptor (beta chain) was recovered during a study of T-cell reconstitution after alpha-beta-depleted transplantation in children (dated by TCRdb to the mid-2010s). About the investigation overall: The study quantitatively tracked T-cell immune reconstitution after TCRalphabeta/CD19-depleted allogeneic hematopoietic cell transplantation in children using TCR repertoire profiling.

Broader findings and caveats from the paper: About two months after transplant, the apparently early recovery of alphabetaT-cell counts reportedly depended on just several hundred clones that had expanded rapidly and came from non-depleted graft cells. In some patients, high TCRbeta diversity at day 60 was attributed to recipient T cells and intrathymic progenitors that had survived conditioning. Over subsequent months, a decline in hyperexpanded clone frequencies was noted, and after one year, T-cell counts and TCRbeta diversity were mostly ascribed to newly produced T cells.

The intended sense of this specimen's treatment or condition label: allogeneic hematopoietic cell transplantation with graft depleted of TCRalphabeta T cells and CD19 B cells. Transplant recipients were children who received TCRalphabeta/CD19-depleted allogeneic hematopoietic cell grafts. The library came from PCR. The sequencer listed for this sample is Illumina HiSeq 2500. TCR library preparation used molecular barcoding, with unique molecular identifiers applied to normalize quantification of the TCRbeta repertoire. TCRdb cleaned the public reads at Q25 with fastp, built clones with MiXCR and kept in-frame beta chains. For every CDR3 protein sequence, its rows merge into one entry that carries the most common genes and DNA. The table for this sample lists almost 250,000 distinct CDR3 sequences; roughly 24% of them were counted only once. Around 2.5% of the sample goes to the ten largest clones.

V is cut back by 8 bases and J by 0 bases, with 10 bases in the junction unmatched. From the cysteine through the phenylalanine, the CDR3 covers 16 amino acids. Of the read, only the CDR3 DNA is kept; its 48 bases are in frame from base 1. CDR1 and CDR2 are read off the germline V gene as MDHEN and SYDVKM. To note about this clonotype: The clone's antigen remains unknown. Base qualities are not at hand, and no much larger clone is one base apart.

Source: PBMCs, taken before TCRalphabeta/CD19-depleted stem cell transplant. The TCR comes from a girl aged 2 to 9 with Fanconi anemia, due to receive a stem cell transplant. The sequence is built from TRBV28 and TRBJ1-5, with 7 bases matching TRBD1. The sequenced DNA is TGTGCCAGCCGGGACAGCTTCTCCTATAGCAATCAGCCCCAGCATTTT. This gives the protein CASRDSFSYSNQPQHF.